This is a list of T cell receptor beta chains from one sample in a study of cytomegalovirus exposure and HLA in healthy donors. Repertoires were generated with immunoSEQ multiplex PCR, while TCRdb's copy carries only in-frame clones and drops some. This repertoire shows 76,000 or so clones, less than 80% found once; its top ten account for approximately 8.9%. Sequences were obtained from PBMCs. Source of these receptors: a woman between 40 and 55 years old in good health and CMV-seropositive. Each CDR3 is given with its conserved first and last residue. The D gene is left open where the match is weak. Size tells how often a clone was seen (once, few, many) or the class of an expanded clone, and some rows leave it out.

TRBJ2-1,-,TRBV7-9,-,CASSPLSSSYNEQFF,TGTGCCAGCAGCCCCTTATCGAGCTCCTACAATGAGCAGTTCTTC
TRBJ1-3,-,TRBV14,-,CASSQVLYGSSGGNTIYF,TGTGCCAGCAGCCAAGTGCTTTACGGGAGCTCGGGGGGAAACACCATATATTTT
TRBJ1-2,-,TRBV19,-,CASSPENTNYGYTF,TGTGCCAGTAGTCCCGAGAATACTAACTATGGCTACACCTTC
TRBJ2-3,-,TRBV5-1,TRBD2,CASSPAGGSTDTQYF,TGCGCCAGCAGCCCGGCGGGGGGTAGCACAGATACGCAGTATTTT
TRBJ2-2,-,TRBV9,TRBD1,CASSTKTGGNTGELFF,TGTGCCAGCAGCACTAAGACAGGGGGCAACACCGGGGAGCTGTTTTTT
TRBJ1-4,few,TRBV6-1,TRBD1,CASIDRAEKLFF,TGTGCCAGCATCGACAGGGCTGAAAAACTGTTTTTT
TRBJ2-3,-,TRBV7-2,TRBD2,CASSTTSGAPGDTQYF,TGTGCCAGCAGCACGACTAGCGGGGCCCCGGGCGATACGCAGTATTTT
TRBJ2-5,few,TRBV29-1,TRBD2,CSLAGSGGGETQYF,TGCAGCCTAGCTGGGTCGGGCGGGGGAGAGACCCAGTACTTC
TRBJ2-7,-,TRBV10-1,-,CASSGGGNEQYF,TGCGCCAGCAGTGGAGGAGGTAACGAGCAGTACTTC
TRBJ2-5,-,TRBV6-1,TRBD2,CASSGQTSGQETQYF,TGTGCCAGCAGTGGACAGACTAGCGGCCAAGAGACCCAGTACTTC
TRBJ1-4,-,TRBV7-9,-,CASSLLASTTNEKLFF,TGTGCCAGCAGCTTATTGGCCAGTACAACTAATGAAAAACTGTTTTTT
TRBJ2-7,-,TRBV7-9,-,CASSYRDRSYEQYF,TGTGCCAGCAGCTACCGAGATCGATCCTACGAGCAGTACTTC
TRBJ1-4,once,TRBV5-5,-,CASSFTGSREKLFF,TGTGCCAGCAGTTTCACAGGGAGCCGCGAAAAACTGTTTTTT
TRBJ1-4,-,TRBV7-8,-,CASSSPSYEKLFF,TGTGCCAGCAGCTCCCCGAGCTATGAAAAACTGTTTTTT
TRBJ2-3,once,TRBV4-2,-,CASSQGRLTSTDTQYF,TGTGCCAGCAGCCAGGGAAGACTAACTAGCACAGATACGCAGTATTTT
TRBJ2-2,-,TRBV5-1,-,CASSLQGNTGELFF,TGCGCCAGCAGCCTGCAGGGGAACACCGGGGAGCTGTTTTTT
TRBJ1-1,-,TRBV27,TRBD1,CASSQQDRVGTEAFF,TGTGCCAGCAGTCAACAGGACAGGGTCGGGACTGAAGCTTTCTTT
TRBJ2-3,-,TRBV10-3,TRBD2,CAIRSGGASDTQYF,TGTGCCATCAGGAGCGGGGGGGCCTCAGATACGCAGTATTTT
TRBJ2-7,few,TRBV7-2,TRBD2,CASSLVAGAPAYEQYF,TGTGCCAGCAGCTTAGTAGCGGGGGCCCCAGCCTACGAGCAGTACTTC
TRBJ1-5,-,TRBV6-1,-,CASNPDRSNQPQHF,TGTGCCAGCAATCCCGACAGGAGCAATCAGCCCCAGCATTTT
TRBJ2-6,-,TRBV6-5,-,CASSYSYSGANVLTF,TGTGCCAGCAGTTACTCTTACTCTGGGGCCAACGTCCTGACTTTC
TRBJ2-3,-,TRBV6-1,TRBD1,CASSARQGGTDTQYF,TGTGCCAGCAGTGCACGACAGGGGGGCACAGATACGCAGTATTTT
TRBJ2-7,-,TRBV15,TRBD2,CATSRGGRFEWRGYFYEQYF,TGTGCCACCAGCAGAGGGGGAAGGTTTGAATGGCGGGGGTATTTCTACGAGCAGTACTTC
TRBJ2-1,-,TRBV19,TRBD2,CASRGIAGGLAYNEQFF,TGTGCCAGTAGGGGAATAGCGGGGGGGCTGGCCTACAATGAGCAGTTCTTC
TRBJ2-2,-,TRBV7-3,TRBD1,CASSRTGTGGTGELFF,TGTGCCAGCAGCCGAACCGGGACAGGTGGTACCGGGGAGCTGTTTTTT
TRBJ1-3,-,TRBV9,-,CASSAQGPAGNTIYF,TGTGCCAGCAGCGCGCAGGGGCCCGCTGGAAACACCATATATTTT
TRBJ2-3,-,TRBV28,TRBD2,CASTLAGGRVIDTQYF,TGTGCCAGCACACTAGCGGGGGGGCGGGTTATAGATACGCAGTATTTT
TRBJ2-5,-,TRBV19,TRBD2,CASSIDLPSGGAVEETQYF,TGTGCCAGTAGTATAGATCTACCTAGCGGGGGGGCCGTTGAGGAGACCCAGTACTTC
TRBJ1-2,-,TRBV7-2,-,CASSLAQEFSYTF,TGTGCCAGCAGCTTAGCACAGGAATTCAGCTACACCTTC
TRBJ2-3,-,TRBV7-9,TRBD2,CSSSPRTSGVPDTQYF,TGTTCCAGCAGCCCCCGGACTAGCGGGGTCCCAGATACGCAGTATTTT
TRBJ2-5,-,TRBV10-2,TRBD1,CASSGHRDRVGETQYF,TGCGCCAGCAGTGGCCACCGGGACAGGGTAGGAGAGACCCAGTACTTC
TRBJ1-1,-,TRBV28,-,CASSLLGPGTEAFF,TGTGCCAGCAGTTTACTTGGCCCAGGAACTGAAGCTTTCTTT
TRBJ2-7,-,TRBV27,TRBD2,CASSPKGLAAYEQYF,TGTGCCAGCAGTCCTAAGGGACTAGCGGCCTACGAGCAGTACTTC
TRBJ1-1,once,TRBV25-1,-,CASSGGGALTEAFF,TGTGCCAGCTCCGGAGGGGGGGCGCTAACTGAAGCTTTCTTT
TRBJ1-2,once,TRBV9,TRBD1,CASSLQSRGPDYGYTF,TGTGCCAGCAGCCTTCAGTCGAGGGGGCCGGACTATGGCTACACCTTC
TRBJ2-7,-,TRBV7-2,TRBD1,CASSLVSGRGLSYEQYF,TGTGCCAGCAGCTTAGTGTCTGGCAGGGGGCTCTCCTACGAGCAGTACTTC
TRBJ2-1,-,TRBV5-5,TRBD2,CASSSGTSNEQFF,TGTGCCAGCAGCTCCGGGACTAGCAATGAGCAGTTCTTC
TRBJ2-5,-,TRBV19,TRBD2,CASSIRTSGGRETQYF,TGTGCCAGTAGTATTAGGACTAGCGGGGGCCGGGAGACCCAGTACTTC
TRBJ2-7,-,TRBV7-2,TRBD1,CASSHRDRVYEQYF,TGTGCCAGCAGCCACCGGGACAGGGTCTACGAGCAGTACTTC
TRBJ2-7,few,TRBV19,TRBD2,CATSERGPRYEQYF,TGTGCCACCTCAGAGCGGGGGCCAAGATACGAGCAGTACTTC
TRBJ2-1,-,TRBV4-3,TRBD1,CASSQQDRVAYNEQFF,TGCGCCAGCAGCCAACAGGACAGGGTAGCGTACAATGAGCAGTTCTTC
TRBJ2-7,-,TRBV28,TRBD2,CATTPSGGYEQYF,TGTGCCACCACCCCTAGCGGGGGTTACGAGCAGTACTTC
TRBJ2-3,-,TRBV7-9,TRBD1,CASSSPRGLSTDTQYF,TGTGCCAGCAGCTCCCCCAGGGGGCTTAGCACAGATACGCAGTATTTT
TRBJ2-2,once,TRBV7-2,TRBD2,CASSRGGTDTGELFF,TGTGCCAGCAGCCGGGGGGGAACAGACACCGGGGAGCTGTTTTTT
TRBJ1-5,few,TRBV28,-,CASSFSQPQHF,TGTGCCAGCAGTTTTAGTCAGCCCCAGCATTTT
TRBJ2-7,-,TRBV28,-,CASSFLSYEQYF,TGTGCCAGCAGTTTTCTGTCCTACGAGCAGTACTTC
TRBJ1-1,-,TRBV4-1,-,CASSQDQGQGNMNTEAFF,TGCGCCAGCAGCCAAGATCAGGGCCAGGGGAATATGAACACTGAAGCTTTCTTT
TRBJ1-2,-,TRBV5-1,-,CASSLSTNYGYTF,TGCGCCAGCAGCCTATCTACTAACTATGGCTACACCTTC
TRBJ2-7,-,TRBV25-1,-,CASDYGQLSYEQYF,TGTGCCAGTGATTACGGACAGCTTTCCTACGAGCAGTACTTC
TRBJ1-3,-,TRBV19,-,CASSMGGRGSGNTIYF,TGTGCCAGTAGTATGGGGGGACGGGGCTCTGGAAACACCATATATTTT
TRBJ2-7,-,TRBV7-2,TRBD1,CASSIHRDSSYEQYF,TGTGCCAGCAGCATACACCGGGACAGTTCCTACGAGCAGTACTTC
TRBJ1-1,-,TRBV28,TRBD1,CASSGSRGLVTEAFF,TGTGCCAGCAGTGGCAGTAGGGGGCTTGTCACTGAAGCTTTCTTT
TRBJ2-7,-,TRBV7-9,TRBD2,CASTPPGTIDIHEQYF,TGTGCCAGCACCCCCCCCGGGACTATCGACATCCACGAGCAGTACTTC
TRBJ2-7,-,TRBV7-6,-,CASSLAQAGGTYEQYF,TGTGCCAGCAGCTTAGCTCAGGCAGGGGGGACCTACGAGCAGTACTTC
TRBJ2-5,-,TRBV11-3,-,CASSLGQTQETQYF,TGTGCCAGCAGCTTAGGCCAGACTCAAGAGACCCAGTACTTC